This is a list of T cell receptor beta chains from one sample in a study of cytomegalovirus exposure and HLA in healthy donors. Here immunoSEQ multiplex PCR was the method, and the copy in TCRdb shows in-frame clones only, minus some. The repertoire consists of over 110,000 clones, with approximately 80% occurring once and the leading ten covering over 2.5%. Sequencing was performed on PBMCs. The receptor set was obtained from a female donor in good health and CMV-seronegative. Each CDR3 is given with its conserved first and last residue. D genes are given only for firm matches. Size is stated for part of the rows, as once, few or many counts, or as a class when the clone is expanded.

>NA|TRBV7-9|TRBJ2-6|NA
CSSSPGGWSAGANVLTF
TGTTCCAGCAGCCCCGGAGGGTGGAGCGCTGGGGCCAACGTCCTGACTTTC
>NA|TRBV19|TRBJ1-2|NA
CASSPTKRGYTF
TGTGCCAGTAGTCCCACGAAGCGGGGCTACACCTTC
>NA|TRBV11-2|TRBJ1-1|NA
CASSLSRSVAFF
TGTGCCAGCAGCTTAAGTCGCTCAGTGGCTTTCTTT
>TRBD2|TRBV14|TRBJ2-5|NA
CASSQGLAGLQETQYF
TGTGCCAGCAGCCAAGGACTAGCGGGACTTCAAGAGACCCAGTACTTC
>NA|TRBV9|TRBJ1-6|NA
CASSVRESAPLHF
TGTGCCAGCAGCGTACGGGAAAGTGCACCCCTCCACTTT
>NA|TRBV6-5|TRBJ2-1|NA
CASSSGFEQFF
TGTGCCAGCAGCTCGGGGTTTGAGCAGTTCTTC
>NA|TRBV4-2|TRBJ1-4|NA
CASNRGGNEKLFF
TGTGCCAGCAACCGGGGTGGGAATGAAAAACTGTTTTTT
>NA|TRBV7-8|TRBJ1-6|NA
CASSSKRQFGSPLHF
TGTGCCAGCAGCTCCAAACGACAGTTCGGTTCACCCCTCCACTTT
>TRBD1|TRBV11-2|TRBJ1-2|NA
CASSLGGQGRHGYTF
TGTGCCAGCAGCTTAGGGGGACAGGGAAGGCATGGCTACACCTTC
>NA|TRBV5-4|TRBJ1-1|few
CASSYTRDTEAFF
TGTGCCAGCAGTTATACCAGGGATACTGAAGCTTTCTTT
>TRBD1|TRBV7-9|TRBJ1-3|NA
CASRTGVSGNTIYF
TGTGCCAGCAGGACAGGGGTCTCTGGAAACACCATATATTTT
>TRBD2|TRBV7-2|TRBJ2-5|few
CASSLRGTSLLETQYF
TGTGCCAGCAGCCTCCGCGGGACTAGTTTGTTGGAGACCCAGTACTTC
>TRBD2|TRBV9|TRBJ2-2|NA
CASSVVAGLAGVGELFF
TGTGCCAGCAGCGTAGTTGCTGGACTAGCGGGAGTCGGGGAGCTGTTTTTT
>NA|TRBV10-2|TRBJ2-7|NA
CASSHNSRPSHYEQYF
TGCGCCAGCAGTCATAATAGCAGACCGAGCCACTACGAGCAGTACTTC
>TRBD1|TRBV27|TRBJ1-5|NA
CASSTTGRQPQHF
TGTGCCAGCAGTACGACAGGGAGGCAGCCCCAGCATTTT
>TRBD1|TRBV6-1|TRBJ2-1|NA
CASSGNYRGRSTTGNEQFF
TGTGCCAGCAGTGGGAATTATAGGGGGCGTTCTACTACGGGCAATGAGCAGTTCTTC
>TRBD1|TRBV28|TRBJ1-1|few
CASSRQGRTEAFF
TGTGCCAGCAGTAGACAGGGGAGGACTGAAGCTTTCTTT
>NA|TRBV5-1|TRBJ1-1|few
CASSSAVRVNLWAEAFF
TGCGCCAGCAGCTCGGCCGTCAGGGTCAACCTCTGGGCTGAAGCTTTCTTT
>TRBD2|TRBV5-1|TRBJ2-1|NA
CASSRGGNEQFF
TGCGCCAGCAGCCGCGGGGGAAATGAGCAGTTCTTC
>TRBD1|TRBV2|TRBJ1-4|few
CASSAGTGEKLFF
TGTGCCAGCAGCGCCGGGACAGGAGAAAAACTGTTTTTT
>TRBD2|TRBV5-5|TRBJ2-5|NA
CASSLVGGGETQYF
TGTGCCAGCAGCTTGGTCGGGGGGGGAGAGACCCAGTACTTC
>TRBD1|TRBV5-4|TRBJ1-1|NA
CASKITGANTEAFF
TGTGCCAGCAAAATTACAGGGGCGAACACTGAAGCTTTCTTT
>TRBD2|TRBV19|TRBJ2-1|few
CASKLVAGGTADEQFF
TGTGCCAGTAAACTCGTAGCGGGAGGGACTGCGGATGAGCAGTTCTTC
>TRBD1|TRBV7-8|TRBJ1-1|NA
CASSLEGQGNTEAFF
TGTGCCAGCAGCTTAGAAGGACAGGGGAACACTGAAGCTTTCTTT
>NA|TRBV4-1|TRBJ1-2|NA
CASSQDVRTQFYGYTF
TGCGCCAGCAGCCAAGATGTAAGAACGCAGTTCTATGGCTACACCTTC
>NA|TRBV5-5|TRBJ1-4|NA
CASSLYGVEKLFF
TGTGCCAGCAGCTTGTACGGGGTAGAAAAACTGTTTTTT
>TRBD1|TRBV7-9|TRBJ2-7|NA
CASSSPPTGKYEQYF
TGTGCCAGCAGCTCACCCCCGACAGGGAAATACGAGCAGTACTTC
>NA|TRBV5-1|TRBJ1-5|NA
CASSLEGYSNQPQHF
TGCGCCAGCAGCTTGGAGGGGTATAGCAATCAGCCCCAGCATTTT
>NA|TRBV21-1|TRBJ1-5|NA
CASSKGLLHSNQPQHF
TGTGCCAGCAGCAAAGGACTACTTCATAGCAATCAGCCCCAGCATTTT
>TRBD1|TRBV29-1|TRBJ1-1|NA
CSVRRDRNTEAFF
TGCAGCGTTCGACGGGACAGGAACACTGAAGCTTTCTTT
>NA|TRBV7-2|TRBJ2-3|once
CASSSLILGTQYF
TGTGCCAGCAGCTCCCTTATACTAGGTACGCAGTATTTT
>TRBD1|TRBV30|TRBJ1-6|once
CAWSTRQGIYSPLHF
TGTGCCTGGAGTACCCGACAGGGGATTTATTCACCCCTCCACTTT
>TRBD1|TRBV5-1|TRBJ2-3|NA
CASSFWSGGLADTQYF
TGCGCCAGCAGCTTCTGGTCAGGGGGCCTTGCAGATACGCAGTATTTT
>TRBD1|TRBV27|TRBJ2-1|NA
CASSLSQGASYNEQFF
TGTGCCAGCAGTTTAAGCCAGGGGGCCTCATACAATGAGCAGTTCTTC
>NA|TRBV9|TRBJ2-1|NA
CASSVAAGRGANEQFF
TGTGCCAGCAGCGTAGCTGCTGGCAGGGGGGCGAATGAGCAGTTCTTC
>TRBD2|TRBV9|TRBJ2-1|NA
CASSPSAGGYNEQFF
TGTGCCAGCAGCCCCTCAGCGGGGGGTTACAATGAGCAGTTCTTC
>NA|TRBV19|TRBJ1-2|NA
CASSRQRTPYGYTF
TGTGCCAGTAGTAGACAGAGGACCCCCTATGGCTACACCTTC
>NA|TRBV7-6|TRBJ1-1|few
CASSFGRNTEAFF
TGTGCCAGCAGCTTTGGGCGGAACACTGAAGCTTTCTTT
>TRBD2|TRBV9|TRBJ2-3|NA
CASSTPSGYSTDTQYF
TGTGCCAGCAGCACCCCTAGCGGGTATAGCACAGATACGCAGTATTTT
>TRBD2|TRBV28|TRBJ2-1|NA
CASSSGTTHNEQFF
TGTGCCAGCAGTTCCGGGACTACCCACAATGAGCAGTTCTTC
>NA|TRBV11-1|TRBJ2-3|NA
CASSRTRKSHTQYF
TGTGCCAGCAGCCGTACTAGAAAAAGCCATACGCAGTATTTT
>TRBD1|TRBV28|TRBJ1-1|NA
CASSPGDRGPSRSWTEAFF
TGTGCCAGCAGTCCCGGGGACAGGGGGCCTAGTCGTAGTTGGACTGAAGCTTTCTTT
>TRBD1|TRBV9|TRBJ2-5|NA
CASSVGQGKTQYF
TGTGCCAGCAGCGTGGGACAGGGAAAGACCCAGTACTTC
>NA|TRBV29-1|TRBJ1-2|NA
CSVEGEGHGYTF
TGCAGCGTTGAGGGGGAGGGGCATGGCTACACCTTC
>NA|TRBV30|TRBJ2-1|NA
CAWKDYFSYNEQFF
TGTGCCTGGAAGGACTATTTTTCCTACAATGAGCAGTTCTTC
>NA|TRBV7-8|TRBJ1-2|NA
CASSRDRPVGYTF
TGTGCCAGCAGCCGTGACAGGCCTGTCGGCTACACCTTC
>NA|TRBV5-4|TRBJ2-7|NA
CASSPTPGSYEQYF
TGTGCCAGCAGCCCCACTCCAGGCTCCTACGAGCAGTACTTC
>TRBD2|TRBV7-8|TRBJ2-1|NA
CASSLGTSGGYNEQFF
TGTGCCAGCAGCTTAGGGACTAGCGGTGGGTACAATGAGCAGTTCTTC
>TRBD1|TRBV19|TRBJ1-5|NA
CASSIGQGASQPQHF
TGTGCCAGTAGTATCGGACAGGGGGCTAGTCAGCCCCAGCATTTT
>TRBD2|TRBV5-1|TRBJ2-1|NA
CASSPGLAGGPYNEQFF
TGCGCCAGCAGCCCCGGACTAGCGGGGGGCCCTTACAATGAGCAGTTCTTC
>TRBD2|TRBV5-6|TRBJ2-7|NA
CASSRQHAWEGYEQYF
TGTGCCAGCAGCCGCCAACACGCCTGGGAGGGCTACGAGCAGTACTTC
>NA|TRBV19|TRBJ2-5|NA
CASSASIQETQYF
TGTGCCAGTAGTGCGTCTATCCAAGAGACCCAGTACTTC
>NA|TRBV15|TRBJ1-5|few
CATSVKGKPQHF
TGTGCCACCAGCGTGAAGGGGAAGCCCCAGCATTTT
>NA|TRBV6-4|TRBJ2-1|NA
CASSDGEQGNEQFF
TGTGCCAGCAGTGACGGGGAACAGGGAAATGAGCAGTTCTTC
>TRBD2|TRBV27|TRBJ2-5|NA
CASSLSKLALAETQYF
TGTGCCAGCAGTTTATCGAAACTAGCGCTGGCCGAGACCCAGTACTTC
>TRBD2|TRBV4-2|TRBJ2-7|NA
CASSQESRGGPYEQYF
TGTGCCAGCAGCCAAGAGTCACGCGGGGGACCCTACGAGCAGTACTTC
>TRBD2|TRBV7-8|TRBJ2-3|NA
CASSPQLAGGSRDTQYF
TGTGCCAGCAGCCCCCAACTAGCGGGGGGCTCTAGAGATACGCAGTATTTT